This T cell receptor beta chain was documented in a study of blood T cell repertoires in COVID-19 (dated by TCRdb to about 2020). Regarding the complete study: Collaborator samples came from the United States, Italy and Spain and covered acute and convalescent phases of COVID-19. The prospective study material was composed of cDNA or gDNA derived from T cells, B-cell-depleted T cells, or PBMCs. Subjects who had been exposed to COVID-19, were actively infected with it, or had recovered from it provided the deeply sampled blood TCRbeta repertoires that made up the dataset. The repertoires were made available in a free public database intended to serve as a resource for research on the immune response to SARS-CoV-2. Samples came from the ongoing ImmuneRACE study (first 160 participants) plus 1,254 subjects from 6 global collaborators. Nearly every sample came with metadata listing a de-identified subject ID, COVID-19 status, age in years and sex. Where available, HLA class I and class II types were obtained from metadata supplied by the sample provider rather than from assay-based typing.

As to this clone: No cognate antigen has been identified for it. Base qualities are missing; no much larger clone stands one base away.

Broader findings and caveats from the paper: The amount of clinical and demographic metadata varied by source and participant and was provided uncurated.

Each collaborating institution followed its own protocols to collect whole blood in K2EDTA tubes. For TCRbeta analysis, collaborator samples were shipped as frozen whole blood, as isolated PBMCs, or as DNA extracted from either sample type. The immunoSEQ Assay, a bias-controlled multiplex PCR, was used to amplify TCRbeta CDR3 regions from genomic DNA. As for how the authors treated the data: The number of nucleated cells in each sample was estimated by amplification of reference gene primers within the assay. To quantify the absolute abundance of each unique TCRbeta CDR3 rearrangement, sequence reads were collapsed and filtered. For each sample, productive Simpson clonality was calculated by taking the square root of Simpson's diversity index across productive rearrangements. The table was pulled from immuneACCESS by TCRdb, which kept in-frame rearrangements only. Such tables lose some clones; where checked, under half of the loss comes from unresolved V genes, and the rest has no known cause. Clone size and V and J calls were adopted from that table, with D and trimming inferred from the DNA. The sample yields 200,000 to 250,000 clones; around 86% were counted once. The biggest ten clones account for roughly 3% of the sample.

CDR1 is given as MNHNY and CDR2 as SVGAGI, both from the germline V gene (reference sequence). V loses 8 bases of germline sequence and J loses 0 bases, and the interval between the two ends is 14 bases. Its CDR3 holds 14 amino acids, cysteine through phenylalanine. The DNA shown is the 42-base CDR3, in frame from base 1. Recombination joined TRBV6-6 with TRBJ2-7; the D gene cannot be named for sure. The sequencing input was peripheral blood. The clonotype was recovered from a man between 60 and 75 years old with acute or convalescent COVID-19. DNA sequence: TGTGCCAGCTATTCAGTGGGCAGCTCCTACGAGCAGTACTTC. Translated, it reads CASYSVGSSYEQYF.